This is a list of T cell receptor beta chains from one sample in a study of shared clonotypes between healthy human individuals. Assay used: immunoSEQ multiplex PCR; TCRdb lists only in-frame clones, some missing. The sample shows under 550,000 clones, 95% to 97% of them seen only once. Source material: naive CD4+ T cells sorted from blood. The source is a woman aged 25 to 39 in good health. Each CDR3 is given with its conserved first and last residue. The D gene is left open where the match is weak.

len,v_gene,j_gene,d_gene,CDR3aa,CDR3nt
14,TRBV9,TRBJ2-7,TRBD2,CASSVTSGRYEQYF,TGTGCCAGCAGCGTTACTAGCGGGAGGTACGAGCAGTACTTC
14,TRBV29-1,TRBJ1-1,-,CSVERGVVGTEAFF,TGCAGCGTTGAACGTGGGGTAGTCGGGACTGAAGCTTTCTTT
17,TRBV5-6,TRBJ1-1,TRBD1,CASSGGTGARWNTEAFF,TGTGCCAGCAGCGGAGGGACAGGGGCTAGGTGGAACACTGAAGCTTTCTTT
19,TRBV2,TRBJ2-2,TRBD1,CASKFRGRGTGANTGELFF,TGTGCCAGCAAGTTCAGGGGGCGCGGGACGGGAGCGAACACCGGGGAGCTGTTTTTT
13,TRBV6-5,TRBJ2-1,-,CASSPGSYNEQFF,TGTGCCAGCAGCCCCGGTTCCTACAATGAGCAGTTCTTC
13,TRBV19,TRBJ1-3,-,CASQRGAGNTIYF,TGTGCCAGTCAAAGGGGAGCTGGAAACACCATATATTTT
18,TRBV5-4,TRBJ1-4,TRBD1,CASSLGQEALMTNEKLFF,TGTGCCAGCAGCCTAGGACAGGAGGCACTCATGACTAATGAAAAACTGTTTTTT
16,TRBV7-3,TRBJ2-3,TRBD2,CASSLTLAGGTDTQYF,TGTGCCAGCAGCTTAACACTAGCGGGAGGCACAGATACGCAGTATTTT
13,TRBV6-5,TRBJ2-7,-,CASRKQGRYEQYF,TGTGCCAGCAGGAAACAGGGCCGCTACGAGCAGTACTTC
14,TRBV6-5,TRBJ2-1,TRBD1,CASSYRDSYNEQFF,TGTGCCAGCAGTTACCGGGACAGCTACAATGAGCAGTTCTTC
16,TRBV2,TRBJ2-4,TRBD2,CASSGTSGLAKNIQYF,TGTGCCAGCAGTGGGACTAGCGGACTAGCCAAAAACATTCAGTACTTC
14,TRBV29-1,TRBJ1-2,TRBD1,CSVEPTGALYGYTF,TGCAGCGTTGAACCTACAGGGGCGCTCTATGGCTACACCTTC
13,TRBV19,TRBJ2-5,TRBD2,CASRKAGVETQYF,TGTGCCAGTAGGAAAGCGGGAGTAGAGACCCAGTACTTC
14,TRBV7-2,TRBJ2-1,-,CASSLAGGRNEQFF,TGTGCCAGCAGCTTAGCAGGGGGGAGGAATGAGCAGTTCTTC
14,TRBV28,TRBJ2-7,TRBD1,CASRNRGTYYEQYF,TGTGCCAGCAGGAACAGGGGGACTTACTACGAGCAGTACTTC
9,TRBV20-1,TRBJ1-2,-,CSAMRGYTF,TGCAGTGCTATGAGGGGCTACACCTTC
12,TRBV5-4,TRBJ2-1,-,CASSPQGLPQFF,TGTGCCAGCAGCCCTCAGGGTCTACCCCAGTTCTTC
18,TRBV5-1,TRBJ2-2,-,CASSLVFVSGANTGELFF,TGCGCCAGCAGCTTGGTTTTCGTCTCGGGAGCGAACACCGGGGAGCTGTTTTTT
11,TRBV20-1,TRBJ1-5,-,CSARADQPQHF,TGCAGTGCTAGAGCGGATCAGCCCCAGCATTTT
16,TRBV7-2,TRBJ2-7,TRBD2,CASSLTAGRGSGKQYF,TGTGCCAGCAGCTTAACCGCAGGGCGCGGGAGTGGTAAGCAGTACTTC
14,TRBV5-1,TRBJ1-1,-,CASSLALMNTEAFF,TGCGCCAGCAGCTTGGCATTGATGAACACTGAAGCTTTCTTT
15,TRBV7-2,TRBJ2-3,TRBD2,CASSLGGGRLDTQYF,TGTGCCAGCAGCCTCGGTGGCGGGAGGTTAGATACGCAGTATTTT
15,TRBV9,TRBJ2-1,TRBD1,CASSLRQGESGEQFF,TGTGCCAGCAGCCTACGGCAGGGGGAATCGGGTGAGCAGTTCTTC
13,TRBV6-5,TRBJ2-7,-,CASSRQSSYEQYF,TGTGCCAGCAGCCGACAGAGCTCCTACGAGCAGTACTTC
11,TRBV30,TRBJ2-7,-,CAWSVGNEQYF,TGTGCCTGGAGTGTGGGGAACGAGCAGTACTTC
15,TRBV19,TRBJ2-7,TRBD2,CASTQGLADSYEQYF,TGTGCCAGTACTCAAGGACTAGCGGACTCCTACGAGCAGTACTTC
13,TRBV10-3,TRBJ2-2,-,CAISGPVTGELFF,TGTGCCATCAGCGGTCCTGTCACCGGGGAGCTGTTTTTT
16,TRBV10-2,TRBJ2-1,-,CASSALAKSSYNEQFF,TGCGCCAGCAGTGCCCTAGCGAAGAGCTCCTACAATGAGCAGTTCTTC
15,TRBV19,TRBJ2-3,-,CASSSVVAGTDTQYF,TGTGCCAGTAGTTCCGTGGTAGCGGGCACAGATACGCAGTATTTT
13,TRBV5-4,TRBJ2-7,-,CASSLGLRYEQYF,TGTGCCAGCAGCTTGGGACTGCGCTACGAGCAGTACTTC